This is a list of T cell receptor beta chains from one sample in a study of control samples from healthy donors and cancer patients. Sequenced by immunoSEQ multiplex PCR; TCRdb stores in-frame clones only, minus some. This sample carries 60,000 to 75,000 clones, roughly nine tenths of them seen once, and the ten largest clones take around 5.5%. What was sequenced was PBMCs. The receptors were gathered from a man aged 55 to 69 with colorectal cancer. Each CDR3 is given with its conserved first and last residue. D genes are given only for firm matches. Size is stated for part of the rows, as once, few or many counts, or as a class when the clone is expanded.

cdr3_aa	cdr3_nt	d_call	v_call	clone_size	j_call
CASSLSDKPGNTIYF	TGTGCCAGCAGCCTTTCCGACAAGCCTGGAAACACCATATATTTT	-	TRBV3-1/TRBV3-2	-	TRBJ1-3
CASSSRPGQSYNEQFF	TGTGCCAGCAGCTCCAGACCGGGACAGAGCTACAATGAGCAGTTCTTC	TRBD1	TRBV5-6	once	TRBJ2-1
CASRFEGRGTEAFF	TGTGCCAGCAGGTTCGAGGGGCGAGGCACTGAAGCTTTCTTT	-	TRBV11-3	-	TRBJ1-1
CASSLAGSRAGETQYF	TGTGCCAGCAGCTTGGCAGGGTCCCGGGCCGGAGAGACCCAGTACTTC	-	TRBV5-4	-	TRBJ2-5
CASSQTGDFNEKLFF	TGTGCCAGCAGCCAAACAGGGGACTTTAATGAAAAACTGTTTTTT	TRBD1	TRBV5-4	-	TRBJ1-4
CASSTRVLGGLSYNEQFF	TGTGCCAGCAGTACCCGTGTTCTGGGGGGTCTATCCTACAATGAGCAGTTCTTC	-	TRBV27	-	TRBJ2-1
CASSEALNRGNQPQHF	TGTGCCAGCAGTGAAGCGCTTAACCGGGGAAATCAGCCCCAGCATTTT	-	TRBV6-1	once	TRBJ1-5
CAWSRQFAGGETQYF	TGTGCCTGGAGTCGACAGTTTGCGGGGGGGGAGACCCAGTACTTC	TRBD2	TRBV30	-	TRBJ2-5
CASNGGLNTEAFF	TGTGCCAGCAACGGGGGATTGAACACTGAAGCTTTCTTT	-	TRBV27	few	TRBJ1-1
CASSAQGLGGYTF	TGTGCCAGCAGTGCCCAGGGGCTTGGGGGCTACACCTTC	-	TRBV2	-	TRBJ1-2
CASSQVGSTGTSTDTQYF	TGCGCCAGCAGCCAAGTTGGATCCACTGGAACTTCCACAGATACGCAGTATTTT	-	TRBV4-1	few	TRBJ2-3
CASTGGGHEQFF	TGTGCCAGCACCGGCGGGGGCCATGAGCAGTTCTTC	-	TRBV7-6	once	TRBJ2-1
CASSIGGQGSYEQYF	TGTGCCAGTAGTATAGGAGGACAGGGCTCCTACGAGCAGTACTTC	TRBD1	TRBV19	-	TRBJ2-7
CASSGSGASTDTQYF	TGTGCCAGCAGTGGGAGCGGGGCTAGCACAGATACGCAGTATTTT	TRBD2	TRBV2	-	TRBJ2-3
CASSEALGSNQPQHF	TGTGCCAGCAGTGAAGCTCTAGGGAGCAATCAGCCCCAGCATTTT	-	TRBV2	once	TRBJ1-5
CASRLQGSAGELFF	TGTGCCAGCAGACTACAGGGTAGTGCCGGGGAGCTGTTTTTT	-	TRBV2	-	TRBJ2-2
CASSLGGGTTDTQYF	TGTGCCAGCAGCTTAGGTGGGGGTACGACAGATACGCAGTATTTT	-	TRBV11-3	-	TRBJ2-3